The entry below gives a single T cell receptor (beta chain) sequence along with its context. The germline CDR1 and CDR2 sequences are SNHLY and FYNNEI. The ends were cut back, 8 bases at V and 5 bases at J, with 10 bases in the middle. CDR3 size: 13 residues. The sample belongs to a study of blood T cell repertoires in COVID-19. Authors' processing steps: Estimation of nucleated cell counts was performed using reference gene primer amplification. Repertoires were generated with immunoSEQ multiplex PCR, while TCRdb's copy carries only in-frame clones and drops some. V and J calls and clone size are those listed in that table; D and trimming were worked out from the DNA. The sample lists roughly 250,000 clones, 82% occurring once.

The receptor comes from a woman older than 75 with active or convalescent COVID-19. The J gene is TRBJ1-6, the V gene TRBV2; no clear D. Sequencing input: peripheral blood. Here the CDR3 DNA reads TGTGCCAGCTCTGGCAGTAATAATTCACCCCTCCACTTT. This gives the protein CASSGSNNSPLHF.